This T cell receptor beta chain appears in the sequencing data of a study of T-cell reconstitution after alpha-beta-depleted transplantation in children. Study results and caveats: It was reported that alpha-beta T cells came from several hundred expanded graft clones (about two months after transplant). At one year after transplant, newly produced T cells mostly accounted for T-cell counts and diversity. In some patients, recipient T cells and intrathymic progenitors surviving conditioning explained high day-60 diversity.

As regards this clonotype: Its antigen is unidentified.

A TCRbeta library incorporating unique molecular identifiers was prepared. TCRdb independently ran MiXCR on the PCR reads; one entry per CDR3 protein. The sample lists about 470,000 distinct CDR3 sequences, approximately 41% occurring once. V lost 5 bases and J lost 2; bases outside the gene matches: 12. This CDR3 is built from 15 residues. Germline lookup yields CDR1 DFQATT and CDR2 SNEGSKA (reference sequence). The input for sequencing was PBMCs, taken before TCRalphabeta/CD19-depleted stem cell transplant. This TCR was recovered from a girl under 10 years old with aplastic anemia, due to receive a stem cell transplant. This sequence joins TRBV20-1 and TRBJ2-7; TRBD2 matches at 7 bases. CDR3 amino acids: CSAGDSNRGAYEQYF. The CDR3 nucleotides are TGCAGTGCTGGGGACTCTAACCGGGGGGCCTACGAGCAGTACTTC.